The 23 T cell receptor beta chains presented below share a single source sample, sequenced in a study of beta chain features in type 1 diabetes. Investigators reverse transcribed all isolated RNA, so they sequenced expressed TCRB transcripts. Assay: immunoSEQ multiplex PCR; the TCRdb copy retains only in-frame clones and omits some. The sample has approximately 140,000 clones, 40% to 60% seen once. The sample taken for sequencing was Tregs from blood. The receptor source for this set is a man aged 18 to 35 in good health.

V usage is TRBV5-1 and J usage is TRBJ1-1; possible D gene TRBD1, 6 bases. Trimming cost V 0 bases and J 7 bases, with 10 bases left between them. CDR3 length: 13 residues. In germline, CDR1 is SGHRS, CDR2 YFSETQ. The CDR3 protein is CASSLDRVGEAFF. CDR3 coding DNA: TGCGCCAGCAGCTTGGACAGGGTAGGTGAAGCTTTCTTT. The full variable domain, with the rest looked up from reference TRBV5-1 and TRBJ1-1, is KAGVTQTPRYLIKTRGQQVTLSCSPISGHRSVSWYQQTPGQGLQFLFEYFSETQRNKGNFPGRFSGRQFSNSRSEMNVSTLELGDSALYLCASSLDRVGEAFFGQGTRLTVV.

This clone has a single count. This chain connects TRBV7-2 to TRBJ2-7, with 11 bases aligning to TRBD2. Germline CDR1 reads SGHTA; CDR2 reads FQGNSA. The CDR3 has 16 residues. The V gene end was trimmed by 4 bases and the J gene end by 2 bases; junction bases not matched to a gene: 7. CDR3: CASSSPGLAGAYEQYF. The CDR3 DNA reads TGTGCCAGCAGCTCACCTGGACTAGCGGGCGCCTACGAGCAGTACTTC.

This clone occurred a few times. J is TRBJ2-2 and V is TRBV5-1; TRBD1 agrees at 7 bases. Trimming removed 9 bases from V and 2 bases from J; junction bases left unmatched: 7. Germline V gene sequence: CDR1 SGHRS, CDR2 YFSETQ. This CDR3 has 14 amino acids. CDR3 in amino acids: CATSGQANTGELFF. The CDR3 DNA is TGCGCCACCAGTGGACAGGCTAACACCGGGGAGCTGTTTTTT.

This clone has more than one count but fewer than ten. The chain carries TRBV7-8 and TRBJ2-3; TRBD2 matches 8 bases. The CDR3 covers 15 residues. Germline V gene data show CDR1 as SGHVS and CDR2 as FQNEAQ. Unmatched junction bases numbered 5, after V lost 6 bases and J lost 0 bases. CDR3: CASSFRGGSTDTQYF. DNA of the CDR3: TGTGCCAGCAGTTTTCGGGGGGGGAGCACAGATACGCAGTATTTT.

The chain joins TRBV6-5 to TRBJ2-1; the match to TRBD2 covers 7 bases. V lost 6 bases and J lost 10; bases outside the gene matches: 6. The CDR3 totals 12 residues. Germline CDR1 MNHEY, CDR2 SVGAGI. CDR3 sequence reads: CASRATSSEQFF. The CDR3 DNA is TGTGCCAGCAGAGCGACTAGCTCGGAGCAGTTCTTC.

The chain's CDR3 is CASSPRDRPNYGYTF. The CDR3 nucleotides read TGTGCCAGCTCACCAAGGGACAGACCTAACTATGGCTACACCTTC. The rearrangement links TRBV18 to TRBJ1-2; TRBD1 matches at 7 bases. Looked up from germline, CDR1 is KGHSH and CDR2 is LQKENI. The CDR3 runs to 15 residues. V lost 2 bases, J lost 0 bases, and 3 bases stayed unmatched.

This clone was seen only a few times. This chain connects TRBV5-1 to TRBJ1-3; TRBD1 aligns across 7 bases. Per germline, CDR1 SGHRS and CDR2 YFSETQ. Trimming removed 3 bases from V and 0 bases from J; junction bases left unmatched: 3. CDR3 length: 15 amino acids. The CDR3 nucleotides read TGCGCCAGCAGCTGGGACAGAAGCTCTGGAAACACCATATATTTT. Translating gives CASSWDRSSGNTIYF.

Only a few counts were recorded for this clone. This chain links TRBV4-3 with TRBJ2-6, with TRBD2 matching 10 bases. CDR3 size: 18 residues. Germline V gene lookup returns CDR1 LGHNA and CDR2 YSLEER. After removal of 1 base from V and 3 bases from J, the junction contained 6 bases not matched to a gene. This CDR3 is CASSQGGSGRRGANVLTF. For the CDR3, the DNA is TGCGCCAGCAGCCAAGGCGGTAGCGGGAGGCGTGGGGCCAACGTCCTGACTTTC.

The chain couples TRBV6-5 to TRBJ2-5; the match to TRBD2 covers 9 bases. Germline CDR1 is MNHEY and CDR2 is SVGAGI. The ends lost 6 bases at V and 5 bases at J; junction bases unmatched: 4. This CDR3 region has 13 residues. CDR3 sequence (DNA): TGTGCCAGCAGCCGCGGGAGGGGGGAGACCCAGTACTTC. It translates to CASSRGRGETQYF.

This chain links TRBV6-6 with TRBJ1-5, with D perhaps matching TRBD1 (6 bases). V was shortened by 0 bases and J by 3 bases, with 9 bases between the two germline ends. The CDR3 sequence is 15 residues long. Germline values: CDR1 MNHNY, CDR2 SVGAGI (reference sequence). In DNA, the CDR3 is TGTGCCAGCAGTTACTCGAGGGGGTACAATCAGCCCCAGCATTTT. Translating it yields CASSYSRGYNQPQHF.

CDR3 protein: CASSHRDSHSPLHF. The CDR3 nucleotides read TGTGCCAGCAGCCACCGGGACAGCCACTCACCCCTCCACTTT. The chain combines TRBV7-7 with TRBJ1-6; 7 bases are a match to TRBD1. From germline, CDR1 is SSHAT and CDR2 FNYEAQ (reference sequence). The CDR3 totals 14 residues. V was clipped by 5 bases and J by 10 bases; unmatched bases: 8.

The chain employs TRBV4-1 and TRBJ2-7; 8 positions agree with TRBD2. V was clipped by 1 base and J by 2 bases; unmatched bases: 7. Germline V gene lookup returns CDR1 MGHRA and CDR2 YSYEKL. There are 16 residues in the CDR3. CDR3 region: CASSQGTGTRAYEQYF. The CDR3, as DNA: TGCGCCAGCAGCCAAGGCACCGGGACTAGAGCCTACGAGCAGTACTTC.

The V call is TRBV4-1, the J call TRBJ1-6, with 8 bases identical to TRBD1. CDR1 MGHRA and CDR2 YSYEKL come from the germline V gene. V lost 0 bases to trimming and J lost 6 bases; unmatched junction nucleotides: 7. This CDR3 region has 17 residues. CDR3 coding DNA: TGCGCCAGCAGCCAAGATAGGCAGGGGGCCCGTAATTCACCCCTCCACTTT. This gives the protein CASSQDRQGARNSPLHF.

This clone was found once. The chain recombines TRBV7-9 with TRBJ2-6; the D is unclear. Germline V gene lookup returns CDR1 SEHNR and CDR2 FQNEAQ (reference sequence). V dropped 2 bases and J dropped 1 base, with 6 bases sitting between them. CDR3 length: 15 amino acids. The CDR3 bases are TGTGCCAGCAGCTTAAGCCCTTCTGGGGCCAACGTCCTGACTTTC. It yields the protein CASSLSPSGANVLTF. Combining the CDR3 with reference TRBV7-9 and TRBJ2-6 gives the whole variable domain DTGVSQNPRHKITKRGQNVTFRCDPISEHNRLYWYRQTLGQGPEFLTYFQNEAQLEKSRLLSDRFSAERPKGSFSTLEIQRTEQGDSAMYLCASSLSPSGANVLTFGAGSRLTVL.

This clone was detected only a few times. This sequence joins TRBV19 and TRBJ2-2, with D possibly being TRBD2 (5 bases). There are 15 residues in the CDR3. With 3 bases removed from V and 3 bases from J, the gap between germline ends came to 11 bases. Germline V gene lookup returns CDR1 LNHDA and CDR2 SQIVND (reference sequence). The CDR3 here is CASSMRREDTGELFF. The CDR3 DNA reads as TGTGCCAGTAGTATGCGCCGGGAAGACACCGGGGAGCTGTTTTTT.

The chain couples TRBV9 to TRBJ2-2; D remains unclear. This CDR3 contains 13 residues. CDR1 and CDR2 (germline): SGDLS, YYNGEE. Trimming removed 9 bases from V and 1 base from J, with 10 bases in between. The CDR3 DNA reads TGTGCCACCCAAGCTAGGAACACCGGGGAGCTGTTTTTT. Translation: CATQARNTGELFF.

The DNA of the CDR3 is TGTGCCAGCAGTGACGGGGGGTTCTACGAGCAGTACTTC. It yields the protein CASSDGGFYEQYF. The rearrangement uses TRBV6-1 and TRBJ2-7; 7 bases are a match to TRBD2. The CDR3 runs to 13 residues. The germline V gene has CDR1 MNHNS and CDR2 SASEGT. Germline trimming cut 3 bases from V and 3 bases from J; bases unmatched to any gene: 2.

The J gene is TRBJ2-7, the V gene TRBV11-2; 12 bases fit TRBD2. V lost 2 bases to trimming and J lost 7 bases; unmatched junction nucleotides: 6. Germline-derived CDR1 and CDR2 are SGHAT and FQNNGV. This CDR3 is built from 15 residues. The CDR3 bases are TGTGCCAGCAGCTTACCTCCAGGGACTAGCGGGGAGCAGTACTTC. Encoded protein: CASSLPPGTSGEQYF. Filled out from reference TRBV11-2 and TRBJ2-7, the complete variable domain reads EAGVAQSPRYKIIEKRQSVAFWCNPISGHATLYWYQQILGQGPKLLIQFQNNGVVDDSQLPKDRFSAERLKGVDSTLKIQPAKLEDSAVYLCASSLPPGTSGEQYFGPGTRLTVT.

The chain links TRBV19 to TRBJ2-5; possibly TRBD2 for D (6 bases). Trimming shortened V by 3 bases and J by 5 bases, and 19 bases separated the two germline ends. The CDR3 has 16 residues. Germline V lookup: CDR1 LNHDA, CDR2 SQIVND (reference sequence). CDR3 DNA sequence: TGTGCCAGTAGTATCGGGGGTCTTCATATTTGGGAGACCCAGTACTTC. Translation gives CASSIGGLHIWETQYF.

This clone was observed once. This rearrangement joins TRBV5-1 to TRBJ1-2; D not certain. The CDR3 is made up of 14 amino acids. Trimming removed 4 bases from V and 1 base from J, with 11 bases in between. CDR1 and CDR2 from the germline V gene are SGHRS and YFSETQ. CDR3 in amino acids: CASSSRGINYGYTF. The CDR3 nucleotides read TGCGCCAGCAGCAGCCGCGGGATTAACTATGGCTACACCTTC.

The chain uses TRBV19 and TRBJ1-5; TRBD1 aligns across 7 bases. Germline V gene lookup returns CDR1 LNHDA and CDR2 SQIVND (reference sequence). This CDR3 contains 15 residues. J was trimmed by 4 bases and V by 2 bases; bases with no gene match: 5. The CDR3 loop is CASSIIDRENQPQHF. CDR3 nucleotide sequence: TGTGCCAGTAGTATAATAGACAGGGAGAATCAGCCCCAGCATTTT.

This clone was detected only a few times. The chain joins TRBV27 to TRBJ1-1; TRBD1 might be the D (5 bases). Trimming cost V 2 bases and J 4 bases, with 8 bases left between them. CDR1 MNHEY and CDR2 SMNVEV come from the germline V gene (reference sequence). The length of the CDR3 is 13 residues. CDR3 sequence (DNA): TGTGCCAGCAGTTTAATCGGGGGCACTGAAGCTTTCTTT. This sequence encodes CASSLIGGTEAFF.

The rearrangement links TRBV11-1 to TRBJ2-1, with 9 bases aligning to TRBD1. The CDR3 is 15 residues long. V was clipped by 4 bases and J by 2 bases; unmatched bases: 3. Germline CDR1 reads SGHAT; CDR2 reads FQDESV (reference sequence). CDR3 bases: TGTGCCAGCAGCTCGGGACAGGGTACCTACAATGAGCAGTTCTTC. It specifies CASSSGQGTYNEQFF. The entire variable domain, with the rest obtained from reference TRBV11-1 and TRBJ2-1, is as follows: EAEVAQSPRYKITEKSQAVAFWCDPISGHATLYWYRQILGQGPELLVQFQDESVVDDSQLPKDRFSAERLKGVDSTLKIQPAELGDSAMYLCASSSGQGTYNEQFFGPGTRLTVL.